This TCR beta chain is drawn from a study of technical replicates of blood from a handful of donors (dated by TCRdb to 2016 to 2017). Unmatched junction bases come to 8, with V trimmed by 3 bases and J by 5 bases. Its CDR3 holds 15 amino acids, cysteine through phenylalanine. Just CDR3 DNA is preserved here, 45 bases in frame from base 1. CDR1 and CDR2 are read off the germline V gene (reference sequence) as SEHNR and FQNEAQ. The library was prepared using the immunoSEQ multiplex PCR assay. As stored in TCRdb, this immuneACCESS dataset retains in-frame rearrangements with V and J assigned. A fraction of the clones does not appear; measured against another copy, unresolved V genes explain less than half of the discrepancy, and the remainder lacks a known reason. The sample records tens of thousands of clones, 85% to 95% of which are singletons. The ten largest clones add up to under 0.3% of the sample.

This clone was observed once. Its recognized antigen is unknown. Base qualities are missing; no much larger clone stands one base away. The sequence is built from TRBV7-9 and TRBJ1-1; 8 bases in the middle match TRBD1. The receptor's source is a human donor in good health. Sample: T cells isolated from PBMCs. CDR3 loop: CASSFPGGPRTEAFF. The DNA is TGTGCCAGCAGCTTTCCAGGGGGCCCGAGGACTGAAGCTTTCTTT.